These 9 T cell receptor beta chains were all obtained from the same sample, sequenced in a study of early T cells in non-severe SARS-CoV-2 infection. TCRdb re-analysed the 5' RACE reads in MiXCR, keeping a single row per CDR3 protein. This sample has about 66,000 distinct CDR3 sequences, with 9.1% found just once. Source material: whole blood. The receptors were gathered from an adult who was a healthcare worker with PCR-confirmed SARS-CoV-2 infection or an uninfected control (not recorded which).

This clonotype came up a few times. J is TRBJ2-7 and V is TRBV6-5; 9 nucleotides align to TRBD1. The CDR3 has 17 amino acids. J gave up 3 bases and V 10 bases, and 19 bases lay outside the gene matches. In germline, CDR1 is MNHEY, CDR2 SVGAGI. The chain's CDR3 is CATWDRASGVDIYEQYF. CDR3 sequence (DNA): TGTGCCACCTGGGACAGGGCTAGCGGAGTGGATATCTACGAGCAGTACTTC.

This clonotype occurred many times. The chain links TRBV29-1 to TRBJ2-1, with TRBD2 matching over 7 bases. Germline assignment: CDR1 SQVTM and CDR2 ANQGSEA. With V trimmed by 5 bases and J by 2 bases, 6 bases remained unmatched. The CDR3 is 14 residues long. The CDR3 DNA sequence: TGCAGCGTTTACGGGGGAGGGACCTACAATGAGCAGTTCTTC. Its translation: CSVYGGGTYNEQFF.

This clonotype was found many times. The chain employs TRBV29-1 and TRBJ2-1; TRBD1 is a possible D gene (6 bases). The germline V and J ends were trimmed by 6 bases and 0 bases, with 18 bases remaining between them. Per germline, CDR1 SQVTM and CDR2 ANQGSEA. The CDR3 has 16 residues. CDR3 sequence reads: CSVGQRTASSYNEQFF. The CDR3 nucleotides are TGCAGCGTCGGACAGAGGACCGCGAGCTCCTACAATGAGCAGTTCTTC.

There are many counts of this clonotype. The chain employs TRBV7-9 and TRBJ2-7, with 11 bases aligning to TRBD2. With 3 bases clipped from V and 7 bases from J, the junction kept 5 bases outside the gene matches. Germline CDR1 reads SEHNR; CDR2 reads FQNEAQ (reference sequence). CDR3 length equals 14 residues. Here the CDR3 reads CASSFPSGRREQYF. The CDR3 DNA is TGTGCCAGCAGCTTTCCTAGCGGGAGGAGGGAGCAGTACTTC.

This clonotype was observed at least ten times. The rearrangement uses TRBV24-1 and TRBJ2-2; 10 bases are a match to TRBD2. Germline CDR1 reads KGHDR; CDR2 reads SFDVKD. The CDR3 loop spans 15 amino acids. The trim removed 4 bases at V and 8 bases at J, leaving 6 bases unmatched. Here the CDR3 reads CATSELAGVGGELFF. Here the CDR3 DNA reads TGTGCCACCAGTGAGCTAGCGGGAGTTGGTGGGGAGCTGTTTTTT.

For the CDR3, the DNA is TGTGCCAGCAGTTACACCTGGACAGGGGATCAGCCCCAGCATTTT. Translation: CASSYTWTGDQPQHF. The gene calls are TRBV6-5 and TRBJ1-5, with 9 bases matching TRBD1. Trimming removed 2 bases from V and 5 bases from J; junction bases left unmatched: 4. CDR3 length equals 15 residues. Germline CDR1 is MNHEY and CDR2 is SVGAGI.

This sequence joins TRBV4-3 and TRBJ1-2; TRBD1 agrees at 11 bases. The CDR3 runs to 16 residues. In germline, CDR1 is LGHNA, CDR2 YSLEER. Trimming removed 1 base from V and 4 bases from J; junction bases left unmatched: 5. This chain's CDR3 is CASSQVRDRGTYGYTF. DNA for the CDR3: TGCGCCAGCAGCCAAGTCCGGGACAGGGGGACCTATGGCTACACCTTC.

The table lists this clonotype with many counts. The gene calls are TRBV7-8 and TRBJ2-7; 9 positions match TRBD2. This CDR3 spans 14 amino acids. Germline assignment: CDR1 SGHVS and CDR2 FQNEAQ. V lost 5 bases to trimming and J lost 5 bases; unmatched junction nucleotides: 7. The CDR3 is CASSRGLARNEQYF. In DNA, the CDR3 is TGTGCCAGCAGCCGCGGACTAGCGCGAAACGAGCAGTACTTC.

This clonotype was seen only a few times. The chain links TRBV10-1 to TRBJ1-1; a possible D gene is TRBD1 (5 bases). The CDR3 runs 14 residues. From germline, CDR1 is WNHNN and CDR2 SYGVQD (reference sequence). V gave up 4 bases and J gave up 4 bases, with 13 bases separating them. The CDR3 here is CASSGTPMGTEAFF. CDR3 in DNA: TGCGCCAGCAGTGGGACACCGATGGGCACTGAAGCTTTCTTT.